This T cell receptor beta chain was observed in a study of cytomegalovirus exposure and HLA in healthy donors. CDR3 size: 11 residues. From germline, CDR1 is DFQATT and CDR2 SNEGSKA (reference sequence). Trimming took 8 bases from V and 8 from J, leaving 15 bases between them. 60 Vbeta and 13 Jbeta primers were used in PCR. Sequencing was performed with immunoSEQ multiplex PCR; in TCRdb, only in-frame clones are kept and a portion is missing. The data hold about 170,000 clones, with less than 85% observed a single time. There are a few counts of this clone. Its antigen is undetermined. General observations from the study: Segments of the TCR beta V type were, in most cases, productive about 90% or about 30% of the time in an earlier analysis. Based on reports, TCR beta sequences accurately predicted HLA-A and HLA-B alleles for most subjects. Per published reports, the classifier diagnosed cytomegalovirus status with high specificity and sensitivity.

This sequence originates from a male donor in good health and CMV-seronegative. Source material: PBMCs. This rearrangement joins TRBV20-1 to TRBJ1-1, with D perhaps TRBD1 (5 bases). For the CDR3, the DNA is TGCAGTACAGGAAGGGAAACAGAAGCTTTCTTT. Amino acids: CSTGRETEAFF.